The present TCR beta chain was sequenced within a study of CXCR3-negative and CXCR3-positive naive CD8 T cells. On this clonotype: As yet, its antigen is unknown.

Study-wide points: TRBV-TRBJ usage matched between naive CXCR3-negative and CXCR3-positive cells but not between memory cells. The TRB CDR3s that CXCR3-positive naive cells carried were more hydrophobic than those of CXCR3-negative naive cells.

The CDR3 contains 16 residues. With UMI labels, 5' RACE was used to prepare the TRB cDNA libraries. Each CDR3 protein gets one entry in TCRdb, which reprocessed the 5' RACE reads and gives no DNA. The specimen's table records about 51,000 distinct CDR3 sequences. The chain employs TRBV12-3 or TRBV12-4 and TRBJ2-1; TCRdb gives TRBD2 as the D gene, but with no DNA this cannot be confirmed. This clonotype was obtained from a human donor in good health. Some clones in this sample may be carry-over from other donors' samples. Sequences were obtained from naive CXCR3+ CD8+ T cells from blood. As to subset: CD45RO-CCR7+CD27+CD95- naive CD8+ T cells expressing CXCR3 (TNR3+). The CDR3 sequence: CASSPPGLAGMNEQFF.